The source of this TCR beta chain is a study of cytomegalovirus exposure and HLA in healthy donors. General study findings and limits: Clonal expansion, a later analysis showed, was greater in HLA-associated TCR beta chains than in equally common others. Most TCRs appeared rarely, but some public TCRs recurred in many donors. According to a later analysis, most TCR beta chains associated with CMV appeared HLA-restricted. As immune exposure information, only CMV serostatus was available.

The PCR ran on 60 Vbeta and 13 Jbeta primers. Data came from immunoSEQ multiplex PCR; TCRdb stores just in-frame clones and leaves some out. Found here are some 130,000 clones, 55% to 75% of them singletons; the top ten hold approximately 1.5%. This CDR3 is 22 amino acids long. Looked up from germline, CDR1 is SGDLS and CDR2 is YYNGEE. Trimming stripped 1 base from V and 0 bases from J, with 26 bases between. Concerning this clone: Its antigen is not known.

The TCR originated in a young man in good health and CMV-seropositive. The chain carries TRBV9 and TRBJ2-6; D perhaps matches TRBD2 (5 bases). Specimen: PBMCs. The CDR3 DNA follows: TGTGCCAGCAGCGTAAATCTGGTCGGGTTTGAGGCTCGGGACTCTGGGGCCAACGTCCTGACTTTC. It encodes CASSVNLVGFEARDSGANVLTF.